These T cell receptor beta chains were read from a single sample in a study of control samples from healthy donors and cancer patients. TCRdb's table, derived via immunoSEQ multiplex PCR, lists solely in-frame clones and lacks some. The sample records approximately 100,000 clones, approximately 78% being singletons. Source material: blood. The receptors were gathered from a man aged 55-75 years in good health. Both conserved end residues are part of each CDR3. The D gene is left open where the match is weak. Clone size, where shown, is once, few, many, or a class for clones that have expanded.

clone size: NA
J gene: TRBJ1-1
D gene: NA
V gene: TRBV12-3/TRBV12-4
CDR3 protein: CASSLTETEAFF
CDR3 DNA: TGTGCCAGCAGCCTGACAGAGACTGAAGCTTTCTTT

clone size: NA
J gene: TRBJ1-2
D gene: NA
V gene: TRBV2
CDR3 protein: CASSELGHPYGYTF
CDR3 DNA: TGTGCCAGCAGTGAGTTGGGACACCCCTATGGCTACACCTTC

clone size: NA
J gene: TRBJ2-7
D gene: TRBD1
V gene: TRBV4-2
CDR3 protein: CASSQDPGQSAYEQYF
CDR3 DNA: TGTGCCAGCAGCCAAGATCCGGGACAGAGTGCCTACGAGCAGTACTTC

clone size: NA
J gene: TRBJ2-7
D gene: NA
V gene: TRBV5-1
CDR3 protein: CASSLAADATYEQYF
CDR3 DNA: TGCGCCAGCAGCTTGGCAGCGGACGCAACCTACGAGCAGTACTTC

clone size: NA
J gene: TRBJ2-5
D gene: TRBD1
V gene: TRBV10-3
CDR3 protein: CANSDRDLETQYF
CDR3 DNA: TGTGCCAACTCGGACAGGGACTTGGAGACCCAGTACTTC

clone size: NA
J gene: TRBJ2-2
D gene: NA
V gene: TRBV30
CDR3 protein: CAWRTGNTGELFF
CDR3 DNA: TGTGCCTGGAGGACAGGGAACACCGGGGAGCTGTTTTTT

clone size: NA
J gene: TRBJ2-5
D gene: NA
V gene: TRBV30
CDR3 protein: CAWGPETQYF
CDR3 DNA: TGTGCCTGGGGCCCAGAGACCCAGTACTTC

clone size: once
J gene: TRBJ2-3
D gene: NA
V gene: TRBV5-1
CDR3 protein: CASSLNAGRRTDTQYF
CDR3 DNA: TGCGCCAGCAGCTTGAATGCAGGGAGAAGAACAGATACGCAGTATTTT

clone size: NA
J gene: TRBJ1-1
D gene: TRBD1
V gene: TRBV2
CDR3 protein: CASSEDRKGQPEAFF
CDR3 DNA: TGTGCCAGCAGTGAAGATAGGAAGGGACAGCCTGAAGCTTTCTTT

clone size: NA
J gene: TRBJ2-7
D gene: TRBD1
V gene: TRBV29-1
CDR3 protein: CSVNNRGGSYEQYF
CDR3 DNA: TGCAGCGTAAACAACAGGGGTGGCTCCTACGAGCAGTACTTC

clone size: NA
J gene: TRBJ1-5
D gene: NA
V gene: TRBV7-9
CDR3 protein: CASSSGGQPQHF
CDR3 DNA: TGTGCCAGCAGCTCCGGCGGTCAGCCCCAGCATTTT

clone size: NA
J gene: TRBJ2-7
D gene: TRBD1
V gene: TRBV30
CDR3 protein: CAWSQTGVDYRDEQYF
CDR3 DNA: TGTGCCTGGAGTCAGACAGGGGTGGACTATCGGGACGAGCAGTACTTC

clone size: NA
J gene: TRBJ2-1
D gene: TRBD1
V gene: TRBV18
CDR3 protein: CASSSTGGGSMDEQFF
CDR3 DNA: TGTGCCAGCTCAAGCACAGGGGGCGGTTCGATGGATGAGCAGTTCTTC

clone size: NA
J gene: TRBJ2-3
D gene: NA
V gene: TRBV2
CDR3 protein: CASEGGGTDTQYF
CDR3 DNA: TGTGCCAGCGAAGGGGGAGGCACAGATACGCAGTATTTT

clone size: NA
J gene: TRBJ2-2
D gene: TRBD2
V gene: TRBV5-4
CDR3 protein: CASSLEASGQGGTGELFF
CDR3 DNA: TGTGCCAGCAGCTTGGAGGCTAGCGGGCAGGGTGGCACCGGGGAGCTGTTTTTT

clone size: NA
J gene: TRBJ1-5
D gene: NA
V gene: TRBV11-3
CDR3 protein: CASSCAPRGPTSNQPQHF
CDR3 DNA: TGTGCCAGCAGCTGCGCCCCTAGGGGTCCTACGAGCAATCAGCCCCAGCATTTT

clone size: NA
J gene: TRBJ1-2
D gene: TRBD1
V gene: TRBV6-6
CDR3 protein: CASSQGGQGGYGYTF
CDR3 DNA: TGTGCCAGCAGCCAGGGGGGACAGGGAGGCTATGGCTACACCTTC

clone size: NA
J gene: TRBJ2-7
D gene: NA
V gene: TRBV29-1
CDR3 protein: CSVVVSSYEQYF
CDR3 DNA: TGCAGCGTTGTGGTCTCCTCCTACGAGCAGTACTTC

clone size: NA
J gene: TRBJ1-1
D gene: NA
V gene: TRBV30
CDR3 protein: CAWHMENTEAFF
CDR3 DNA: TGTGCCTGGCACATGGAGAACACTGAAGCTTTCTTT

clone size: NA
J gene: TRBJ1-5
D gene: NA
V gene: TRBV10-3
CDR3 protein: CAISESGRYNQPQHF
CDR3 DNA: TGTGCCATCAGTGAGTCAGGCAGGTACAATCAGCCCCAGCATTTT

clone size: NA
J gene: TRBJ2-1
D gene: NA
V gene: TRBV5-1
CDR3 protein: CASSVPEGARNEQFF
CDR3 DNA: TGCGCCAGCAGCGTTCCGGAGGGGGCGAGGAATGAGCAGTTCTTC

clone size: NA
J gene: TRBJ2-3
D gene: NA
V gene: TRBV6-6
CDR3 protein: CASSFPSDTQYF
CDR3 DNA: TGTGCCAGCAGCTTTCCCTCAGATACGCAGTATTTT

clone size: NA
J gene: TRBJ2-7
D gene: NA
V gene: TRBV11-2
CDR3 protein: CASSYGTATYEQYF
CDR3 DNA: TGTGCCAGCAGCTATGGGACGGCTACCTACGAGCAGTACTTC

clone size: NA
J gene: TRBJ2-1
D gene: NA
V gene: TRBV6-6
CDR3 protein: CASSPGHNEQFF
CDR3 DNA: TGTGCCAGCAGCCCGGGGCACAATGAGCAGTTCTTC

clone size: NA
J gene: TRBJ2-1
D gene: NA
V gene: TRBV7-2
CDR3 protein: CASSLVGDNEQFF
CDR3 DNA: TGTGCCAGCAGCTTAGTGGGGGACAATGAGCAGTTCTTC

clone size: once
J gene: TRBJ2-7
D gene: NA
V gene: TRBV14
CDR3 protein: CASSQAAYEQYF
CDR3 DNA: TGTGCCAGCAGCCAAGCCGCCTACGAGCAGTACTTC

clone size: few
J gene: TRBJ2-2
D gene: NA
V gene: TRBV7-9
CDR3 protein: CASTYALSNTGELFF
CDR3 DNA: TGTGCCAGCACCTATGCGTTGAGTAACACCGGGGAGCTGTTTTTT

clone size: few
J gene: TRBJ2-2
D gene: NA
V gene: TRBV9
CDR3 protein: CASSVAGVNTGELFF
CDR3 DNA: TGTGCCAGCAGCGTAGCAGGGGTGAACACCGGGGAGCTGTTTTTT

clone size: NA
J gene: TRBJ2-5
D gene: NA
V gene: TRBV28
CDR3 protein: CASSPAPTPGTQYF
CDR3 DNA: TGTGCCAGCAGCCCCGCACCGACCCCAGGGACCCAGTACTTC

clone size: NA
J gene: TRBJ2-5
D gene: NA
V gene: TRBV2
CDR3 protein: CASTTMGGHPTQYF
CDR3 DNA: TGTGCCAGCACCACAATGGGGGGGCACCCGACCCAGTACTTC

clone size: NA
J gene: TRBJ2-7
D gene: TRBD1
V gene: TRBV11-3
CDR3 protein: CARPRTGNSYEQYF
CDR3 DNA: TGTGCCAGGCCCCGGACAGGGAATAGTTACGAGCAGTACTTC

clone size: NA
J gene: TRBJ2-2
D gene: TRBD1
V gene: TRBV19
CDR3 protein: CATPGSETGASGELFF
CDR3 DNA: TGTGCCACCCCGGGCTCGGAGACAGGGGCGTCCGGGGAGCTGTTTTTT

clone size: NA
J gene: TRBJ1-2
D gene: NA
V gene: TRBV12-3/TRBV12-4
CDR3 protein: CASSPRGAYGYTF
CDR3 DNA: TGTGCCAGCAGTCCTAGGGGGGCCTATGGCTACACCTTC

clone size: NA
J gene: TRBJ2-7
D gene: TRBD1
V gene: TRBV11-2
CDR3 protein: CASSPGTGGMDYEQYF
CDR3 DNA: TGTGCCAGCAGCCCAGGGACAGGGGGCATGGACTACGAGCAGTACTTC

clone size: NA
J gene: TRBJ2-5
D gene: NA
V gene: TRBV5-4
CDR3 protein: CASSRTTGLEETQYF
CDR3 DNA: TGTGCCAGCAGCCGAACTACAGGGTTGGAAGAGACCCAGTACTTC

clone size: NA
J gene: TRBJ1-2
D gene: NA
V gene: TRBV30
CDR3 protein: CAWSPRQLQTHYGYTF
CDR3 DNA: TGTGCCTGGAGCCCCCGACAGTTACAAACCCACTATGGCTACACCTTC

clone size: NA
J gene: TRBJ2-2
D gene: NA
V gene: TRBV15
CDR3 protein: CATTGGDTGELFF
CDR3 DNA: TGTGCCACCACAGGAGGGGACACCGGGGAGCTGTTTTTT

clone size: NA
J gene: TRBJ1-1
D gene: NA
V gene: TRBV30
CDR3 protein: CAWSWRGGTEAFF
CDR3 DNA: TGTGCCTGGAGTTGGAGGGGTGGCACTGAAGCTTTCTTT

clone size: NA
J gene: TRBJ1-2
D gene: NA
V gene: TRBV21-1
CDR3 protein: CASSNPSSGGWSYGYTF
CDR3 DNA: TGTGCCAGCAGCAACCCTTCTTCTGGGGGATGGAGCTATGGCTACACCTTC

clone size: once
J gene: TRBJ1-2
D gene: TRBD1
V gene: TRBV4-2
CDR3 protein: CASSQGSAGGRGYTF
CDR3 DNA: TGTGCCAGCAGCCAAGGCTCGGCAGGGGGCCGTGGCTACACCTTC

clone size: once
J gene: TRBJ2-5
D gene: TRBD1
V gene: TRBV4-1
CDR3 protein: CASSQGRTGRSRGRETQYF
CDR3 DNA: TGCGCCAGCAGCCAAGGACGGACAGGGAGGAGCCGGGGCCGGGAGACCCAGTACTTC

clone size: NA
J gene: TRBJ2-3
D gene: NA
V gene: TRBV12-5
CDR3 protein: CASGPAPDTQYF
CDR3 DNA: TGTGCTAGTGGTCCCGCCCCCGATACGCAGTATTTT

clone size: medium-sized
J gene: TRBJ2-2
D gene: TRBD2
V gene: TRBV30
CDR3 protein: CAWSSGGADTGELFF
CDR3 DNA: TGTGCCTGGAGTAGCGGGGGGGCCGACACCGGGGAGCTGTTTTTT

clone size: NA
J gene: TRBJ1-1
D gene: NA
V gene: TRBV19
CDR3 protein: CASNRVEDTEAFF
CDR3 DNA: TGTGCCAGTAATCGGGTTGAGGACACTGAAGCTTTCTTT

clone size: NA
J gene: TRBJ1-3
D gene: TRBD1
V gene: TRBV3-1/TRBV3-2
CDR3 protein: CASSKAFRRQGSGNTIYF
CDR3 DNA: TGTGCCAGCAGCAAAGCCTTTCGCCGACAGGGCTCTGGAAACACCATATATTTT

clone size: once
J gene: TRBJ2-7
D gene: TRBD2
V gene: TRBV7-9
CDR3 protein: CASSLGLAGSEQYF
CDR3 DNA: TGTGCCAGCAGCTTAGGACTAGCGGGAAGCGAGCAGTACTTC

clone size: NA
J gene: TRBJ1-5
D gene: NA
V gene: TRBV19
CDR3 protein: CASSIEHQPQHF
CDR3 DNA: TGTGCCAGTAGTATAGAACATCAGCCCCAGCATTTT

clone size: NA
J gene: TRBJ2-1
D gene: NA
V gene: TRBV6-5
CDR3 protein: CASSYLGFYNEQFF
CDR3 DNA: TGTGCCAGCAGTTACTTGGGCTTCTACAATGAGCAGTTCTTC

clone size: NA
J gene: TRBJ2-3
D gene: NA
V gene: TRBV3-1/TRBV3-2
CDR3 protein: CASSQVGGPLKADTQYF
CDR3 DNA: TGTGCCAGCAGCCAGGTAGGGGGTCCCCTCAAGGCAGATACGCAGTATTTT

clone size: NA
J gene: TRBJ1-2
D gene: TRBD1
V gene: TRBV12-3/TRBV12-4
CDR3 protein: CASTDRGGYGYTF
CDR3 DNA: TGTGCCAGCACCGACAGGGGAGGGTATGGCTACACCTTC

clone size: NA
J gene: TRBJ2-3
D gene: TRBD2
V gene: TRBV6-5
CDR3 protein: CASTRGGTPTDTQYF
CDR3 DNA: TGTGCCAGCACCCGGGGGGGCACGCCCACAGATACGCAGTATTTT

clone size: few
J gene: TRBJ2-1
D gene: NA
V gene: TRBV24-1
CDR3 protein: CATSVNSNPLSSYNEQFF
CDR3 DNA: TGTGCCACCAGTGTGAACAGCAATCCCCTTAGCTCCTACAATGAGCAGTTCTTC

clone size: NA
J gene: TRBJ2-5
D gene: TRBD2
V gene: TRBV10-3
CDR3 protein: CAISEIAGQGTQYF
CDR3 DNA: TGTGCCATCAGTGAGATAGCGGGGCAGGGGACCCAGTACTTC

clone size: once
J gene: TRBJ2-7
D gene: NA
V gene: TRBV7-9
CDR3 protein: CASSLALGAGSYEQYF
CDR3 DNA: TGTGCCAGCAGCTTAGCGCTAGGGGCCGGGTCCTACGAGCAGTACTTC

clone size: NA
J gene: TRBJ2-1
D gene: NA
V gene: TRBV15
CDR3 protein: CATSRDMWPNSYNEQFF
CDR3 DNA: TGTGCCACCAGCAGAGATATGTGGCCCAACTCCTACAATGAGCAGTTCTTC

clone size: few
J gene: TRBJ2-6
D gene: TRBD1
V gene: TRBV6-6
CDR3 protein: CASSWPRDRFNSGANVLTF
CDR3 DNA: TGTGCCAGCAGCTGGCCTCGGGACAGGTTCAACTCTGGGGCCAACGTCCTGACTTTC

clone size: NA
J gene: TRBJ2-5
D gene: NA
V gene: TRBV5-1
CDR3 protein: CASSAQPEETQYF
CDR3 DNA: TGCGCCAGCAGCGCACAGCCGGAAGAGACCCAGTACTTC

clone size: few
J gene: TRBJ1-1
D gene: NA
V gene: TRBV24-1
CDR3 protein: CATSDAGVTEAFF
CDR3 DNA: TGTGCCACCAGTGATGCGGGGGTTACTGAAGCTTTCTTT

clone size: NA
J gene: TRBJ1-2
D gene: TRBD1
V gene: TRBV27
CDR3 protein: CASSPWTGDLSGYTF
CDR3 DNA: TGTGCCAGCAGTCCGTGGACAGGGGACTTGAGTGGCTACACCTTC

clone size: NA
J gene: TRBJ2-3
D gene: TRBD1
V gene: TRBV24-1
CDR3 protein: CATSEGTGTSPSTDTQYF
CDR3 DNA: TGTGCCACCAGTGAAGGGACAGGGACATCGCCGAGCACAGATACGCAGTATTTT